The source of this T cell receptor beta chain is a study of T cell responses to AZD1222 COVID-19 vaccine. The CDR3 covers 14 residues. With 6 bases clipped from V and 10 bases from J, the junction kept 11 bases outside the gene matches. In germline, CDR1 is MDHEN, CDR2 SYDVKM. The protocol was immunoSEQ multiplex PCR, while the TCRdb copy is restricted to in-frame clones and leaves out a portion. The sample consists of around 94,000 clones, about 88% of them appearing once. The TCR comes from an adult in good health. The chain couples TRBV28 to TRBJ2-1; 8 bases match TRBD2. The source was peripheral blood, collected on day 0 of AZD1222 vaccination. The CDR3 region has the DNA TGTGCCAGCAGCGGACTAGCCCCAGGGGAGGAGCAGTTCTTC. Protein: CASSGLAPGEEQFF.